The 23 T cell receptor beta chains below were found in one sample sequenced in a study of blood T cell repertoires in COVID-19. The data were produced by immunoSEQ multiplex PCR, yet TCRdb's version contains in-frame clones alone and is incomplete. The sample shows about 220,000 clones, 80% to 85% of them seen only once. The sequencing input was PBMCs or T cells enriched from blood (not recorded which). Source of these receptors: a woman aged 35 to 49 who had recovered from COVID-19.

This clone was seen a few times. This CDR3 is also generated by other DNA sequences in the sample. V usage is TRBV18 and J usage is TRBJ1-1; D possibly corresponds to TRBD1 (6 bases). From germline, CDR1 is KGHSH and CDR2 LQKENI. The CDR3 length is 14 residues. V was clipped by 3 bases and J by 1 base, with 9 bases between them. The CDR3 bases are TGTGCCAGCTCACCGACAGGAGAGAACACTGAAGCTTTCTTT. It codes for CASSPTGENTEAFF. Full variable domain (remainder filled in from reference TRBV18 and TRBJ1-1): NAGVMQNPRHLVRRRGQEARLRCSPMKGHSHVYWYRQLPEEGLKFMVYLQKENIIDESGMPKERFSAEFPKEGPSILRIQQVVRGDSAAYFCASSPTGENTEAFFGQGTRLTVV.

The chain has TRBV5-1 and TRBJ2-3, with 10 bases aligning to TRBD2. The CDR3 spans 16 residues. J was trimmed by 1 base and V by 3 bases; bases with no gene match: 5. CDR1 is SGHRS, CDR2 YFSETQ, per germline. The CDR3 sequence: CASSSIGTSGTDTQYF. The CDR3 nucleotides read TGCGCCAGCAGCTCGATTGGGACTAGCGGCACAGATACGCAGTATTTT.

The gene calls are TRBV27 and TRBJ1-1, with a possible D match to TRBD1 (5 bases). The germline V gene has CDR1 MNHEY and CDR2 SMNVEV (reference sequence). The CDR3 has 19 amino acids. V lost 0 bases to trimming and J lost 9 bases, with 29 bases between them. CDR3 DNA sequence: TGTGCCAGCAGTTTATCGCATGTTTATCGATTGGACATCCAAAACAAAGCTTTCTTT. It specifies CASSLSHVYRLDIQNKAFF.

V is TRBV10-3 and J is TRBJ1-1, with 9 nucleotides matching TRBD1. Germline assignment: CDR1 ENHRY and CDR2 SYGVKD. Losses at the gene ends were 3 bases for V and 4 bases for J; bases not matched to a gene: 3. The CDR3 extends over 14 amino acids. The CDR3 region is CAISEQGASTEAFF. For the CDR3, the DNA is TGTGCCATCAGTGAACAGGGGGCAAGCACTGAAGCTTTCTTT.

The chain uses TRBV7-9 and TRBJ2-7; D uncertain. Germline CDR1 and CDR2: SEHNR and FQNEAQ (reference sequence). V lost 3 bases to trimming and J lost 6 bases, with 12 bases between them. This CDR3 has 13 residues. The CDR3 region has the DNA TGTGCCAGCAGCTTGAGGTCCCCCGGCGAGCAGTACTTC. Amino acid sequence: CASSLRSPGEQYF.

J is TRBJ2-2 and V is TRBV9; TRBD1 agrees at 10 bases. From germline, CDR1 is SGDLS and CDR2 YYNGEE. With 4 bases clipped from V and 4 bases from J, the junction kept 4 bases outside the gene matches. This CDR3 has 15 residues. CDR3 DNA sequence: TGTGCCAGCAGCTCGGGGACAGGGGTCACCGGGGAGCTGTTTTTT. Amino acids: CASSSGTGVTGELFF.

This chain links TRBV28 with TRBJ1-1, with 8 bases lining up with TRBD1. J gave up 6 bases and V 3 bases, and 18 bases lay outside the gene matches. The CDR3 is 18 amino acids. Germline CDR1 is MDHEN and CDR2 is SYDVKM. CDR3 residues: CASSFRLVPRTGSPEAFF. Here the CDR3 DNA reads TGTGCCAGCAGTTTCCGTTTAGTCCCCCGGACAGGGTCTCCTGAAGCTTTCTTT. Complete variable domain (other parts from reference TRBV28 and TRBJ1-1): DVKVTQSSRYLVKRTGEKVFLECVQDMDHENMFWYRQDPGLGLRLIYFSYDVKMKEKGDIPEGYSVSREKKERFSLILESASTNQTSMYLCASSFRLVPRTGSPEAFFGQGTRLTVV.

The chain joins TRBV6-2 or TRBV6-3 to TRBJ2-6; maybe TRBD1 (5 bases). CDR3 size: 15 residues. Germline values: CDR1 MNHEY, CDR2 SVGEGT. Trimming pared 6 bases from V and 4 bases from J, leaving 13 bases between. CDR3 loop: CASSPVRTGANVLTF. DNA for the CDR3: TGTGCCAGCAGCCCCGTGAGGACAGGGGCCAACGTCCTGACTTTC.

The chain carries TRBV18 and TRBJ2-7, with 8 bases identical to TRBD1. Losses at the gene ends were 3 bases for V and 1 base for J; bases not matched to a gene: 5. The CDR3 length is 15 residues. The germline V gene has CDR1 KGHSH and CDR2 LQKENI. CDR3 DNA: TGTGCCAGCTCACCCGGACAGGGTCAATCCTACGAGCAGTACTTC. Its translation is CASSPGQGQSYEQYF.

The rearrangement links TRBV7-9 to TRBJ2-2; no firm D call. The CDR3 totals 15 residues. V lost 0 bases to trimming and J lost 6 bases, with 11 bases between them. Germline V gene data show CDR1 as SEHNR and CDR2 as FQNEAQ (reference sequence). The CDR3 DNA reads TGTGCCAGCAGCTTAGCGTCCTTATGGCCCGGGGAGCTGTTTTTT. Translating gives CASSLASLWPGELFF.

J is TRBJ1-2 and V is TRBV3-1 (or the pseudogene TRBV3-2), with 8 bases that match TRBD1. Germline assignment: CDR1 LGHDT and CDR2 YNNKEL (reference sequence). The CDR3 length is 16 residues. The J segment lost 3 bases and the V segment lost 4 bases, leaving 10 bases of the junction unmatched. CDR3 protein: CASSLSGTGGHYGYTF. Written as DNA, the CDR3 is TGTGCCAGCAGCCTATCGGGGACAGGAGGGCACTATGGCTACACCTTC.

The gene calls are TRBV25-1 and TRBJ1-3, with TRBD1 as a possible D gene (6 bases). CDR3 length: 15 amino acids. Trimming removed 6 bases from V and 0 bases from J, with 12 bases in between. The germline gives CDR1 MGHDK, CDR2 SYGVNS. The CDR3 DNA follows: TGTGCCAGCAGGGGGGACACCGTCTCTGGAAACACCATATATTTT. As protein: CASRGDTVSGNTIYF.

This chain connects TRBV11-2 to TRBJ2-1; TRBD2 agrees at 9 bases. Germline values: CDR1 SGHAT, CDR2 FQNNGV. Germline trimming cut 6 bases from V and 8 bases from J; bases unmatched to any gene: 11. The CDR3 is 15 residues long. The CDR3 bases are TGTGCCAGCAGTATAGCGGGAGACGGTATGGATGAGCAGTTCTTC. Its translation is CASSIAGDGMDEQFF. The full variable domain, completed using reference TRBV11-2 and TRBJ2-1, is EAGVAQSPRYKIIEKRQSVAFWCNPISGHATLYWYQQILGQGPKLLIQFQNNGVVDDSQLPKDRFSAERLKGVDSTLKIQPAKLEDSAVYLCASSIAGDGMDEQFFGPGTRLTVL.

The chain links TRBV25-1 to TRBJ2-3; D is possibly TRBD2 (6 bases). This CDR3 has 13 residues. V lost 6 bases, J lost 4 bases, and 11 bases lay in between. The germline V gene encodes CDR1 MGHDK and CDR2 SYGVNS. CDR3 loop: CASSRDSSDTQYF. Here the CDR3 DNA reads TGTGCCAGCAGCCGGGACTCCTCAGATACGCAGTATTTT.

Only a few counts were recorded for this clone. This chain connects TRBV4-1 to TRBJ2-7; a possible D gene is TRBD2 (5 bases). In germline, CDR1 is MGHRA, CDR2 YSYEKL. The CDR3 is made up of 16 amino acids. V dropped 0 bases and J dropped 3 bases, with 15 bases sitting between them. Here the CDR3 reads CASSQEKNDYYYEQYF. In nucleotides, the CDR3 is TGCGCCAGCAGCCAAGAAAAAAATGACTACTACTACGAGCAGTACTTC.

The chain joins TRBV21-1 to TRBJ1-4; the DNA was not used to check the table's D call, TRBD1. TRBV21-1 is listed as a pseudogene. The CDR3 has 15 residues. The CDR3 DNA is TGTGCCAGCAGCACCCTGGACAGGGATACTGAAAAACTGTTTTTT. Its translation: CASSTLDRDTEKLFF.

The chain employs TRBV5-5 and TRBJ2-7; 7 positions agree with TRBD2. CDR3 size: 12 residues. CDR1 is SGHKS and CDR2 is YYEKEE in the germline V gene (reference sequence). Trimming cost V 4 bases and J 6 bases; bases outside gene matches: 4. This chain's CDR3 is CASSLTGGEQYV. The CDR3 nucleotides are TGTGCCAGCAGCCTGACGGGGGGCGAGCAGTACGTC.

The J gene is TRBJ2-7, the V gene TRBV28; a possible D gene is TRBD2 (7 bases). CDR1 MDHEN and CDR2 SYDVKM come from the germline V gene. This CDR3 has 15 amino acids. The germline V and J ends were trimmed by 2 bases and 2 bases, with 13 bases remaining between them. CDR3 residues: CASSLAGAGTYEQYF. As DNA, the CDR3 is TGTGCCAGCAGTTTAGCGGGGGCCGGAACCTACGAGCAGTACTTC. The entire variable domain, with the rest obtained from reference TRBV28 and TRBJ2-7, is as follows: DVKVTQSSRYLVKRTGEKVFLECVQDMDHENMFWYRQDPGLGLRLIYFSYDVKMKEKGDIPEGYSVSREKKERFSLILESASTNQTSMYLCASSLAGAGTYEQYFGPGTRLTVT.

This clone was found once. As DNA, the CDR3 is TGTGCCAGCAGCTTGGGGACAGGTTTTGAGCTCACCTTC. Translation: CASSLGTGFELTF. The chain uses TRBV5-5 and TRBJ1-2; the match to TRBD1 covers 7 bases. CDR1 is SGHKS and CDR2 is YYEKEE in the germline V gene (reference sequence). This CDR3 comprises 13 residues. With V trimmed by 0 bases and J by 13 bases, 9 bases remained unmatched.

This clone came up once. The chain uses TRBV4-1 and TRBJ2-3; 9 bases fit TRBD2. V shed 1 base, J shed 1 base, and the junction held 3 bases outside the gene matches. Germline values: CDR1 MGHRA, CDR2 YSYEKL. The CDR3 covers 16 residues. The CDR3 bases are TGCGCCAGCAGCCAAGGGGGACTAGCCGGCACAGATACGCAGTATTTT. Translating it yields CASSQGGLAGTDTQYF.

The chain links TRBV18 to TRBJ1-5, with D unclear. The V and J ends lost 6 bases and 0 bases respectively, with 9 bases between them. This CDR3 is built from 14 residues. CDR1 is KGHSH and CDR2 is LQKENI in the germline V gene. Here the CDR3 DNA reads TGTGCCAGCTCCCGGGAGCATAGCAATCAGCCCCAGCATTTT. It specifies CASSREHSNQPQHF.

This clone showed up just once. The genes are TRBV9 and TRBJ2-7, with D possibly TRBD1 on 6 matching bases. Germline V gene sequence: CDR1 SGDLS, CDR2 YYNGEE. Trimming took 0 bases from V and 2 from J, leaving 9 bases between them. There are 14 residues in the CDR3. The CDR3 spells CASSVGDITYEQYF. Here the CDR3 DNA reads TGTGCCAGCAGCGTAGGGGACATTACCTACGAGCAGTACTTC.

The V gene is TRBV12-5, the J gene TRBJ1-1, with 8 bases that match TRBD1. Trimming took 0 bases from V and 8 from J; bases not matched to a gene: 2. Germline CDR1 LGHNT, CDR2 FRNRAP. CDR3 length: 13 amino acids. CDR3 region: CASGLVRTGEAFF. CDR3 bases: TGTGCTAGTGGTTTGGTACGGACAGGGGAAGCTTTCTTT.